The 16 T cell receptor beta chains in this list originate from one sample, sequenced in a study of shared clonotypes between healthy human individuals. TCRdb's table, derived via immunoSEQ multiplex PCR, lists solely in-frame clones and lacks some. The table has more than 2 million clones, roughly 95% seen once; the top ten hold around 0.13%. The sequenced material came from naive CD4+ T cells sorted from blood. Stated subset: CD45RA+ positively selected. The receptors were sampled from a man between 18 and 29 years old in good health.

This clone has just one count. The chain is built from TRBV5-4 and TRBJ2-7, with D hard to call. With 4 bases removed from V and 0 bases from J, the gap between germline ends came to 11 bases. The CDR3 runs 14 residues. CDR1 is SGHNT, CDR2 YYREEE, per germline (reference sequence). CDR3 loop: CASSPDLGSYEQYF. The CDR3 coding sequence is TGTGCCAGCAGCCCGGACCTTGGCTCCTACGAGCAGTACTTC.

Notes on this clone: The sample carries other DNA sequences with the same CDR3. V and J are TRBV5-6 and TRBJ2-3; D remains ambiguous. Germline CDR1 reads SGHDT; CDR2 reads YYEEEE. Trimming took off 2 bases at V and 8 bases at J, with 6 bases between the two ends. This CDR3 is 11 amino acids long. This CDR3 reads CASSFLGTQYF. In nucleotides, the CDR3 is TGTGCCAGCAGCTTCCTAGGTACGCAGTATTTT.

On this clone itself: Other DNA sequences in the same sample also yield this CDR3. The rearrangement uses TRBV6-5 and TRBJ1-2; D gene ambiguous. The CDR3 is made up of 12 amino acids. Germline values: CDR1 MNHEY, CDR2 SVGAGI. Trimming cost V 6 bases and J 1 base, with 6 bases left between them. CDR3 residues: CASSSVNYGYTF. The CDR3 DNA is TGTGCCAGCAGCAGTGTTAACTATGGCTACACCTTC.

This chain's CDR3 is CASSPPGASETQYF. The CDR3 DNA reads as TGTGCCAGCTCACCCCCCGGAGCGTCAGAGACCCAGTACTTC. The chain recombines TRBV18 with TRBJ2-5; the D is unclear. In germline, CDR1 is KGHSH, CDR2 LQKENI. The CDR3 spans 14 residues. V shed 3 bases and J shed 4 bases, with 12 bases lying between them. The full variable domain, rest sourced from reference TRBV18 and TRBJ2-5, is NAGVMQNPRHLVRRRGQEARLRCSPMKGHSHVYWYRQLPEEGLKFMVYLQKENIIDESGMPKERFSAEFPKEGPSILRIQQVVRGDSAAYFCASSPPGASETQYFGPGTRLLVL.

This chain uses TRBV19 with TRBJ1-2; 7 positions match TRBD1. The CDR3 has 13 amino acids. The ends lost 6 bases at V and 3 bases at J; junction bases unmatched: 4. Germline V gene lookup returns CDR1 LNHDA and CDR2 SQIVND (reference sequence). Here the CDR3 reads CASRSGGDYGYTF. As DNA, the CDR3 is TGTGCCAGTAGGTCAGGGGGAGACTATGGCTACACCTTC.

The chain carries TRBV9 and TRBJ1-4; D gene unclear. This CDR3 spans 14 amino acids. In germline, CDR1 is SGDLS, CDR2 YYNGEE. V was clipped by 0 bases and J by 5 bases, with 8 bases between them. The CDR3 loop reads CASSVGVVNEKLFF. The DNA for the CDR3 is TGTGCCAGCAGCGTAGGGGTAGTCAATGAAAAACTGTTTTTT. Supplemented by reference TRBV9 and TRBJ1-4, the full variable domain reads DSGVTQTPKHLITATGQRVTLRCSPRSGDLSVYWYQQSLDQGLQFLIQYYNGEERAKGNILERFSAQQFPDLHSELNLSSLELGDSALYFCASSVGVVNEKLFFGSGTQLSVL.

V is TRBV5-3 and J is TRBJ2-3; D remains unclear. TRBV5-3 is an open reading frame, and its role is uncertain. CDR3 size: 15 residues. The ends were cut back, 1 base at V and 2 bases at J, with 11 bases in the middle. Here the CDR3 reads CARSLFVGSTDTQYF. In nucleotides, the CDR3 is TGTGCCAGAAGCTTGTTCGTGGGATCCACAGATACGCAGTATTTT.

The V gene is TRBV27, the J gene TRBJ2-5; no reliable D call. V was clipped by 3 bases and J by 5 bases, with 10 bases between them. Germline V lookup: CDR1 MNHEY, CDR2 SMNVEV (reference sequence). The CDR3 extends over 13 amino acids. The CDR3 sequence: CASSFLVSETQYF. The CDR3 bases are TGTGCCAGCAGTTTCTTGGTATCGGAGACCCAGTACTTC.

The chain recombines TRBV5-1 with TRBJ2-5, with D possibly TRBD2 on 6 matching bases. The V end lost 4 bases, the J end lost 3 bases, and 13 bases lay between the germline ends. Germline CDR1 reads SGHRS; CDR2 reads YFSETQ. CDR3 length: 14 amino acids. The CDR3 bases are TGCGCCAGCAGCCCGGGACTGTTAAAAGAGACCCAGTACTTC. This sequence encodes CASSPGLLKETQYF.

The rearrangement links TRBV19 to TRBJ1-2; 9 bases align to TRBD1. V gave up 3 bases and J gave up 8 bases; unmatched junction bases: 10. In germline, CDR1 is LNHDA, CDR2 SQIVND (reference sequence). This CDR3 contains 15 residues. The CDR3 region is CASSITGTGNGGYTF. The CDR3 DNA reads TGTGCCAGTAGTATTACCGGGACAGGGAACGGCGGCTACACCTTC. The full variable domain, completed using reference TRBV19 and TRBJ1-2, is DGGITQSPKYLFRKEGQNVTLSCEQNLNHDAMYWYRQDPGQGLRLIYYSQIVNDFQKGDIAEGYSVSREKKESFPLTVTSAQKNPTAFYLCASSITGTGNGGYTFGSGTRLTVV.

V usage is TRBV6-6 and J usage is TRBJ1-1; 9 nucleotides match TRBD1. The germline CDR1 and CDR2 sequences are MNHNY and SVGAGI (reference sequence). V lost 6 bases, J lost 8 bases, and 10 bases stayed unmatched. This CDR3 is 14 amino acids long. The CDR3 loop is CASRSPGTGMEAFF. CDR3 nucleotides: TGTGCCAGCAGAAGCCCCGGGACAGGGATGGAAGCTTTCTTT.

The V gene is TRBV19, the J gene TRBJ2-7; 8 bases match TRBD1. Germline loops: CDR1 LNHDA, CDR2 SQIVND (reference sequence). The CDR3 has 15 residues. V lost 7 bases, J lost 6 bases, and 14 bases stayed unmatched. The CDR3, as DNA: TGTGCCAGTAAGGATACAGGGGGTAATTCCGGCGAGCAGTACTTC. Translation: CASKDTGGNSGEQYF.

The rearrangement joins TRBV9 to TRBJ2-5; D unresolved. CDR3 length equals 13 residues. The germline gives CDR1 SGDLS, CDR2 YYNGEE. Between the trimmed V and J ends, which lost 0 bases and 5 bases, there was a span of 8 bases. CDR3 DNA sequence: TGTGCCAGCAGCGTAGGAGCCTTGGAGACCCAGTACTTC. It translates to CASSVGALETQYF.

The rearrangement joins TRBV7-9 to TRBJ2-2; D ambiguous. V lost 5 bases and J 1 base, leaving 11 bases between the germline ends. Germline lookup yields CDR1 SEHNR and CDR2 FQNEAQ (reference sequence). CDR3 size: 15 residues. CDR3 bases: TGTGCCAGCAGCGCCGGACCGGTGAACACCGGGGAGCTGTTTTTT. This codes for CASSAGPVNTGELFF.

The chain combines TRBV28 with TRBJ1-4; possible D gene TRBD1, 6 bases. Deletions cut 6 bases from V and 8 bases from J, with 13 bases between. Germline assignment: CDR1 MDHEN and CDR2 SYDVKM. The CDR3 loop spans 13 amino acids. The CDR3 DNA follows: TGTGCCAGCAGGCGTACAGGGTTGGAAAAACTGTTTTTT. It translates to CASRRTGLEKLFF.

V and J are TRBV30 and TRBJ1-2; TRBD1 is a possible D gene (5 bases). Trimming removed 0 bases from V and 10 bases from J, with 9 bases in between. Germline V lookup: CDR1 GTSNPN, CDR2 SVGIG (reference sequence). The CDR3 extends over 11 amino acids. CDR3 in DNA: TGTGCCTGGAGTGTTGAGACAGCCTACACCTTC. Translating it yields CAWSVETAYTF. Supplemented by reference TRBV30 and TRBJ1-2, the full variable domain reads SQTIHQWPATLVQPVGSPLSLECTVEGTSNPNLYWYRQAAGRGLQLLFYSVGIGQISSEVPQNLSASRPQDRQFILSSKKLLLSDSGFYLCAWSVETAYTFGSGTRLTVV.